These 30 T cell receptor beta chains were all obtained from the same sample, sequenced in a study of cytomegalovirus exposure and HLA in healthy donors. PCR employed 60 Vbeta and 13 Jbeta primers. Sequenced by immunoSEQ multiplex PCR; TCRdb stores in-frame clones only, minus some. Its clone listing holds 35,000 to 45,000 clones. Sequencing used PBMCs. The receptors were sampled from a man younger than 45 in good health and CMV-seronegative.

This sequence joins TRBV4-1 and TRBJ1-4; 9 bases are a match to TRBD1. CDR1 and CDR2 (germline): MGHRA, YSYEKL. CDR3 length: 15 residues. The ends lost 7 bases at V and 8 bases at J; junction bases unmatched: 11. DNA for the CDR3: TGCGCCAGCATCACTGTCCGGGACAGGGCGGAAAAACTGTTTTTT. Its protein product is CASITVRDRAEKLFF.

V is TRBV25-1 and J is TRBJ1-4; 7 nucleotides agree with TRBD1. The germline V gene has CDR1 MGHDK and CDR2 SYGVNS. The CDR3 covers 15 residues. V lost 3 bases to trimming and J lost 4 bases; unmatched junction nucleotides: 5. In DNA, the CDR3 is TGTGCCAGCAGTGATTTGGGACAGCTTAATGAAAAACTGTTTTTT. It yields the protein CASSDLGQLNEKLFF.

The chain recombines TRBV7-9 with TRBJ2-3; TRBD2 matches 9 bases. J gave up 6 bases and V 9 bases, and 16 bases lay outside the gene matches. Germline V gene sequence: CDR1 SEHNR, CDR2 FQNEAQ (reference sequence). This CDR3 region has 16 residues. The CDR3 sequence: CARGLVSGGTVDTQYF. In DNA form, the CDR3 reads TGTGCCAGGGGTCTCGTTAGCGGGGGAACCGTCGATACGCAGTATTTT.

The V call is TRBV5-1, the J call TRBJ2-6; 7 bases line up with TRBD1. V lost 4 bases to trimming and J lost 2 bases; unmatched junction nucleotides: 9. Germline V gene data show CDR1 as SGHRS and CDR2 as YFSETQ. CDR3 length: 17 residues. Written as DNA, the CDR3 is TGCGCCAGCAGCCCGGGACAGCCCGTTGCTGGGGCCAACGTCCTGACTTTC. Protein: CASSPGQPVAGANVLTF.

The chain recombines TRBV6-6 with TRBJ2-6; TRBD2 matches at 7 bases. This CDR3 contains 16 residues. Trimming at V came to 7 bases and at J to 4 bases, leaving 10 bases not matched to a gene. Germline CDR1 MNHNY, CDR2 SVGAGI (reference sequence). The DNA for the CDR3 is TGTGCCAGCAATTCGGGGGGTCCCTCCGGGGCCAACGTCCTGACTTTC. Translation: CASNSGGPSGANVLTF.

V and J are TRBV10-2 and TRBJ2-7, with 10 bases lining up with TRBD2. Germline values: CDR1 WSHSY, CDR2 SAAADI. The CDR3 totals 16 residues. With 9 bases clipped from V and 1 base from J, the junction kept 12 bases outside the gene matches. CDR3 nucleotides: TGCGCCAGTAGTCTAGCGGGAGATTATGGGTCCTACGAGCAGTACTTC. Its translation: CASSLAGDYGSYEQYF.

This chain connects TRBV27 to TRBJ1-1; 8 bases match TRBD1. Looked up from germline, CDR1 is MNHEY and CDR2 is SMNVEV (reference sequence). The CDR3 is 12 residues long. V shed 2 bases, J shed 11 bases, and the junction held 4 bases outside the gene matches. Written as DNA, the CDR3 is TGTGCCAGCAGTTTAGGGACAGGACGGGCTTTCTTT. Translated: CASSLGTGRAFF.

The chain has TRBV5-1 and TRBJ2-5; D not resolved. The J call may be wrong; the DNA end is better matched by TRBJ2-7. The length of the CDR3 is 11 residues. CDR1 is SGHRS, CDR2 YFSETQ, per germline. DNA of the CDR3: TGCGCCAGCAGCTCCTCCTACGAGCAGTACTTC. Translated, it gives CASSSSYEQYF.

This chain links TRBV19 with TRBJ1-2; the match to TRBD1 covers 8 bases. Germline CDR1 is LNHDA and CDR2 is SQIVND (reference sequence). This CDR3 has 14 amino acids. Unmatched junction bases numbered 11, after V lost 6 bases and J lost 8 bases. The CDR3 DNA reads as TGTGCCAGTAGGGACAAGGACAGGGATTGGGGCTACACCTTC. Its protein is CASRDKDRDWGYTF.

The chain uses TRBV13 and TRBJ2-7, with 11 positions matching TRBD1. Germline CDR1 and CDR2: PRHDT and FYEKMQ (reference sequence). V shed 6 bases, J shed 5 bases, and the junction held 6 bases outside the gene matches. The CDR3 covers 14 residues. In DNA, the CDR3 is TGTGCCAGCAGAAAGCGGACAGGGGGCGACGAGCAGTACTTC. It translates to CASRKRTGGDEQYF.

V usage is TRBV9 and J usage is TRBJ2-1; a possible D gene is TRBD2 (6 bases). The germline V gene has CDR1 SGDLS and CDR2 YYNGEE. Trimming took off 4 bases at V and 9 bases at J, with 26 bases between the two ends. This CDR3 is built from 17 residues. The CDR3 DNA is TGTGCCAGCAGCCCCAAACAGAGGGCGGGGCGTGAGGGTGAGCAGTTCTTC. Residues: CASSPKQRAGREGEQFF. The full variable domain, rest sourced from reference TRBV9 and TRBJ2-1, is DSGVTQTPKHLITATGQRVTLRCSPRSGDLSVYWYQQSLDQGLQFLIQYYNGEERAKGNILERFSAQQFPDLHSELNLSSLELGDSALYFCASSPKQRAGREGEQFFGPGTRLTVL.

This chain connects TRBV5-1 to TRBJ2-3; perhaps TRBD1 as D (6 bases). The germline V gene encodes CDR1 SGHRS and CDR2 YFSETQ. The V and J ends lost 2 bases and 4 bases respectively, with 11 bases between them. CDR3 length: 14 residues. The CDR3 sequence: CASSLGGVADTQYF. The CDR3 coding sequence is TGCGCCAGCAGCTTAGGGGGAGTTGCAGATACGCAGTATTTT.

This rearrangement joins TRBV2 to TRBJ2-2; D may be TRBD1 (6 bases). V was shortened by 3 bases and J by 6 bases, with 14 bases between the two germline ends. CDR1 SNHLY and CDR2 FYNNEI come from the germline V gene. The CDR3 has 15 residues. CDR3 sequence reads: CASSEGALAPGELFF. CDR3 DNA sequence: TGTGCCAGCAGTGAGGGGGCTTTGGCACCCGGGGAGCTGTTTTTT. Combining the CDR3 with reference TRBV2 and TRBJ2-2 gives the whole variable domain EPEVTQTPSHQVTQMGQEVILRCVPISNHLYFYWYRQILGQKVEFLVSFYNNEISEKSEIFDDQFSVERPDGSNFTLKIRSTKLEDSAMYFCASSEGALAPGELFFGEGSRLTVL.

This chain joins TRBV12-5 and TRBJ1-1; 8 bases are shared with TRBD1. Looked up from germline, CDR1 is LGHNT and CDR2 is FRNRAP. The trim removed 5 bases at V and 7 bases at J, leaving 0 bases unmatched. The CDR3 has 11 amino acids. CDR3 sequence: CASGTGGEAFF. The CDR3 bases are TGTGCTAGTGGTACAGGGGGTGAAGCTTTCTTT. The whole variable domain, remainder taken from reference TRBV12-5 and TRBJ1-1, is DARVTQTPRHKVTEMGQEVTMRCQPILGHNTVFWYRQTMMQGLELLAYFRNRAPLDDSGMPKDRFSAEMPDATLATLKIQPSEPRDSAVYFCASGTGGEAFFGQGTRLTVV.

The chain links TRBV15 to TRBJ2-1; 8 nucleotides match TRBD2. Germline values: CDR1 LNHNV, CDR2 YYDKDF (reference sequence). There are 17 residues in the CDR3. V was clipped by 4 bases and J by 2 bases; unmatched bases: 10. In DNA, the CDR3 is TGTGCCACCAGCATTCCCGAGAAGCGGGAGACCTACAATGAGCAGTTCTTC. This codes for CATSIPEKRETYNEQFF.

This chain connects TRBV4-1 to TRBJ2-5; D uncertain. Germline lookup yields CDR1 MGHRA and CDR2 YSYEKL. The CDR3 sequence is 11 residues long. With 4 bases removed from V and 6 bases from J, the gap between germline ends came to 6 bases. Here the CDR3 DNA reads TGCGCCAGCAGCCCCATTCAGACCCAGTACTTC. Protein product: CASSPIQTQYF.

The CDR3 here is CASSFGQGVPQYF. DNA for the CDR3: TGTGCCAGCAGCTTCGGACAGGGGGTCCCCCAGTACTTC. This rearrangement joins TRBV5-6 to TRBJ2-5; 10 bases agree with TRBD1. The CDR3 contains 13 residues. Germline V gene lookup returns CDR1 SGHDT and CDR2 YYEEEE. The V and J ends lost 2 bases and 9 bases, in that order; junction bases with no gene match: 4.

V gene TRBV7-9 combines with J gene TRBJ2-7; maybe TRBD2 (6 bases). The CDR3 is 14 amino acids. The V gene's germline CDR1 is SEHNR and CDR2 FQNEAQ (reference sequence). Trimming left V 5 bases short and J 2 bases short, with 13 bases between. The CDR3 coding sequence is TGTGCCAGCAGCCTTAGCGGAGCAGCCTACGAGCAGTACTTC. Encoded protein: CASSLSGAAYEQYF.

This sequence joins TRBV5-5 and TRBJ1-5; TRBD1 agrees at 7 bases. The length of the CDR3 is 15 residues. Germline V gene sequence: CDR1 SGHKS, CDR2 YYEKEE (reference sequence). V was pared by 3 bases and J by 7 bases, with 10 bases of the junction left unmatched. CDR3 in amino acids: CASSSDDRAGQPQHF. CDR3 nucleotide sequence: TGTGCCAGCAGCTCGGATGACAGGGCAGGGCAGCCCCAGCATTTT.

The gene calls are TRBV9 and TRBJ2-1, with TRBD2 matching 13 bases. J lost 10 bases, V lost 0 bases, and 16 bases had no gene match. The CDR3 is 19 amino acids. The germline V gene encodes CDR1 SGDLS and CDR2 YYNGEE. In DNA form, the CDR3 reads TGTGCCAGCAGCGTAGGGCCAGGGCAACTAGCGGGGGGGGTGACCGAGCAGTTCTTC. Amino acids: CASSVGPGQLAGGVTEQFF.

The CDR3 loop reads CASFGSGGGAQYF. CDR3 sequence (DNA): TGTGCCAGCTTTGGGTCGGGGGGCGGCGCGCAGTACTTC. J is TRBJ2-7 and V is TRBV7-8; weak D call: TRBD2 (7 bases). CDR1 and CDR2 (germline): SGHVS, FQNEAQ. The CDR3 totals 13 residues. V was trimmed by 8 bases and J by 9 bases, leaving 20 bases between them.

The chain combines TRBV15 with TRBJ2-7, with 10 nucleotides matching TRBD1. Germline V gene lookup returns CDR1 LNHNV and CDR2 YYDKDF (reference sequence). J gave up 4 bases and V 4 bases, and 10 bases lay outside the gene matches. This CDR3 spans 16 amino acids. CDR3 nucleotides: TGTGCCACCAGCACTCCGGGACAGGGGACCGGGTACGAGCAGTACTTC. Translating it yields CATSTPGQGTGYEQYF.

CDR3 region: CASSQSMTGQNTEAFF. Here the CDR3 DNA reads TGTGCCAGCAGCCAATCGATGACAGGGCAAAACACTGAAGCTTTCTTT. The chain links TRBV16 to TRBJ1-1, with 7 bases that match TRBD1. This CDR3 region has 16 residues. Germline CDR1 reads KGHSY; CDR2 reads FQNENV. V dropped 0 bases and J dropped 2; count of bases not matched to a gene: 6.

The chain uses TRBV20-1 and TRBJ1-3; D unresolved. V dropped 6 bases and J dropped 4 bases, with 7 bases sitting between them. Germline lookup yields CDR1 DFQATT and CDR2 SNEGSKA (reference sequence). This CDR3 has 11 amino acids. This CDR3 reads CSAHGGNTIYF. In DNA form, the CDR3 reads TGCAGTGCACATGGCGGAAACACCATATATTTT.

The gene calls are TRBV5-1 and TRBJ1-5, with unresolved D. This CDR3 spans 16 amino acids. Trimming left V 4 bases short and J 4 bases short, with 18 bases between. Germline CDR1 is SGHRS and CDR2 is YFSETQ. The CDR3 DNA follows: TGCGCCAGCAGCAAATGGGCCGGCGTCGAAAATCAGCCCCAGCATTTT. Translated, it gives CASSKWAGVENQPQHF.

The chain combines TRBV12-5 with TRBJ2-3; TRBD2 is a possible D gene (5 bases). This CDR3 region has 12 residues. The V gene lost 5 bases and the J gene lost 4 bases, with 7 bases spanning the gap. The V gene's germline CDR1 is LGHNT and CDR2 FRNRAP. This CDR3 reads CASGNGADTQYF. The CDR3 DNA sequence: TGTGCTAGTGGTAACGGGGCAGATACGCAGTATTTT.

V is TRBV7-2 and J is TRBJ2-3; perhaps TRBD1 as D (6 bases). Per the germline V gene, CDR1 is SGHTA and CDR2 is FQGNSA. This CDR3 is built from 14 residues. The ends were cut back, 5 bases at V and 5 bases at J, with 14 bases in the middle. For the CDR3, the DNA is TGTGCCAGCAGCCGGACCAGGGGTAGAGATACGCAGTATTTT. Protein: CASSRTRGRDTQYF. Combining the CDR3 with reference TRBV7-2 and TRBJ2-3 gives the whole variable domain GAGVSQSPSNKVTEKGKDVELRCDPISGHTALYWYRQSLGQGLEFLIYFQGNSAPDKSGLPSDRFSAERTGGSVSTLTIQRTQQEDSAVYLCASSRTRGRDTQYFGPGTRLTVL.

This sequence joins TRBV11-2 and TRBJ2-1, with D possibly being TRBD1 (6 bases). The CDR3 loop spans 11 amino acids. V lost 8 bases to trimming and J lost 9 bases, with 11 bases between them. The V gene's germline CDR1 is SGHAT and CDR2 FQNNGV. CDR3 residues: CASRQAGEQFF. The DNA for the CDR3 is TGTGCCAGCCGACAGGCTGGTGAGCAGTTCTTC.

The CDR3 DNA sequence: TGTGCCAGCAGCCCCAGAGGACAGGGGAATGAAAAACTGTTTTTT. As protein: CASSPRGQGNEKLFF. This chain links TRBV5-6 with TRBJ1-4; 9 nucleotides align to TRBD1. The germline V gene encodes CDR1 SGHDT and CDR2 YYEEEE. This CDR3 contains 15 residues. The V and J ends lost 4 bases and 5 bases, in that order; junction bases with no gene match: 6. The entire variable domain, with the rest obtained from reference TRBV5-6 and TRBJ1-4, is as follows: DAGVTQSPTHLIKTRGQQVTLRCSPKSGHDTVSWYQQALGQGPQFIFQYYEEEERQRGNFPDRFSGHQFPNYSSELNVNALLLGDSALYLCASSPRGQGNEKLFFGSGTQLSVL.

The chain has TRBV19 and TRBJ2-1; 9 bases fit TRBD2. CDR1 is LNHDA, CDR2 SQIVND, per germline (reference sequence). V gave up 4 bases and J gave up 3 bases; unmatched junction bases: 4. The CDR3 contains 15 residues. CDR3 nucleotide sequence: TGTGCCAGTAGTAGGTTAGCGGGAGTCTACAATGAGCAGTTCTTC. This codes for CASSRLAGVYNEQFF.